Presented here are 9 T cell receptor beta chains from one specimen sequenced in a study of blood T cell repertoires in COVID-19. Measured with immunoSEQ multiplex PCR; TCRdb has only the in-frame clones, and not every one. In the table there are roughly 230,000 clones, about 83% of which are singletons. The specimen was peripheral blood. The receptor source for this set is a woman between 50 and 59 years old with acute or convalescent COVID-19.

The chain uses TRBV30 and TRBJ1-2; tentative D call: TRBD1 (6 bases). The V gene's germline CDR1 is GTSNPN and CDR2 SVGIG (reference sequence). This CDR3 region has 14 residues. Trimming stripped 0 bases from V and 2 bases from J, with 10 bases between. CDR3 in DNA: TGTGCCTGGAGTGTAAACAGGGTGAACTATGGCTACACCTTC. Encoded protein: CAWSVNRVNYGYTF.

The chain links TRBV19 to TRBJ2-5, with 8 bases lining up with TRBD1. The CDR3 contains 14 residues. The germline V gene has CDR1 LNHDA and CDR2 SQIVND (reference sequence). J gave up 4 bases and V 3 bases, and 4 bases lay outside the gene matches. The CDR3 spells CASSMSGGRETQYF. As DNA, the CDR3 is TGTGCCAGTAGTATGTCAGGGGGCCGAGAGACCCAGTACTTC.

V gene TRBV7-2 combines with J gene TRBJ2-3, with TRBD1 identical over 10 bases. Germline CDR1 is SGHTA and CDR2 is FQGNSA. This CDR3 is 15 amino acids long. The trim removed 5 bases at V and 4 bases at J, leaving 6 bases unmatched. CDR3 residues: CASSADRGLPDTQYF. Written as DNA, the CDR3 is TGTGCCAGCAGCGCCGACAGGGGGCTTCCAGATACGCAGTATTTT.

J is TRBJ2-7 and V is TRBV19; the D gene is possibly TRBD2 (5 bases). Looked up from germline, CDR1 is LNHDA and CDR2 is SQIVND (reference sequence). The CDR3 loop spans 13 amino acids. Trimming cost V 7 bases and J 5 bases, with 15 bases left between them. Here the CDR3 reads CASTPGSLDEQYF. CDR3 DNA sequence: TGTGCCAGTACCCCGGGAAGTCTGGACGAGCAGTACTTC.

V usage is TRBV12-3 or TRBV12-4 and J usage is TRBJ2-1; maybe TRBD2 (6 bases). Trimming pared 0 bases from V and 10 bases from J, leaving 10 bases between. The CDR3 loop spans 13 amino acids. Here the CDR3 reads CASSLAEGREQFF. The DNA for the CDR3 is TGTGCCAGCAGTTTAGCGGAGGGCCGGGAGCAGTTCTTC.

V gene TRBV5-6 combines with J gene TRBJ2-1; 11 bases fit TRBD2. The CDR3 contains 16 residues. The germline V gene has CDR1 SGHDT and CDR2 YYEEEE. Trimming at V came to 4 bases and at J to 2 bases, leaving 5 bases not matched to a gene. The DNA for the CDR3 is TGTGCCAGCAGCCTGGGACTAGCGGTAACCTACAATGAGCAGTTCTTC. This sequence encodes CASSLGLAVTYNEQFF. Based on the CDR3 plus reference TRBV5-6 and TRBJ2-1, the full variable domain is DAGVTQSPTHLIKTRGQQVTLRCSPKSGHDTVSWYQQALGQGPQFIFQYYEEEERQRGNFPDRFSGHQFPNYSSELNVNALLLGDSALYLCASSLGLAVTYNEQFFGPGTRLTVL.

The V and J genes are TRBV5-1 and TRBJ2-2; D unclear. The CDR3 loop spans 17 amino acids. V was pared by 0 bases and J by 0 bases, with 12 bases between. The germline V gene encodes CDR1 SGHRS and CDR2 YFSETQ. This CDR3 is CASSLVPSTANTGELFF. Written as DNA, the CDR3 is TGCGCCAGCAGCTTGGTACCCTCTACCGCGAACACCGGGGAGCTGTTTTTT.

CDR3 DNA: TGTGCCAGTAGTTCGGGGACAGTGGCCCACGAGCAGTTCTTC. Translation gives CASSSGTVAHEQFF. The chain has TRBV19 and TRBJ2-1; TRBD1 aligns across 7 bases. Germline CDR1 reads LNHDA; CDR2 reads SQIVND (reference sequence). The CDR3 is 14 residues long. V gave up 5 bases and J gave up 10 bases; unmatched junction bases: 11.

The chain carries TRBV5-5 and TRBJ2-7, with 7 bases that match TRBD1. In germline, CDR1 is SGHKS, CDR2 YYEKEE (reference sequence). The CDR3 loop spans 15 amino acids. The J segment lost 3 bases and the V segment lost 4 bases, leaving 10 bases of the junction unmatched. Here the CDR3 reads CASSLTGQEVYEQYF. The DNA for the CDR3 is TGTGCCAGCAGCCTAACCGGACAGGAGGTCTACGAGCAGTACTTC.